These 29 T cell receptor beta chains originate from one sample sequenced in a study of T-cell reconstitution after alpha-beta-depleted transplantation in children. Researchers prepared the TCRbeta library using unique molecular identifiers, the study reports. TCRdb re-analysed the PCR reads in MiXCR, keeping a single row per CDR3 protein. Of around 580,000 distinct CDR3 sequences in the sample, 20% to 25% are singletons; the top ten hold around 14%. The specimen comprised PBMCs, mostly from graft donor cells, sampled 360 days after TCRalphabeta/CD19-depleted stem cell transplant. The receptors here all came from a boy under three years old who had a stem cell transplant for acute myeloid leukemia, so the T cells may come from the graft donor.

This chain's CDR3 is CASRQGITDTQYF. CDR3 nucleotides: TGTGCCAGCAGGCAGGGGATCACAGATACGCAGTATTTT. The rearrangement joins TRBV6-1 to TRBJ2-3; a weak D match, TRBD1 (6 bases). The V gene's germline CDR1 is MNHNS and CDR2 SASEGT. This CDR3 has 13 amino acids. V shed 6 bases and J shed 2 bases, with 9 bases lying between them.

In regard to this clonotype: A single base separates this from a much larger clone, so it may be a read error. This chain connects TRBV6-1 to TRBJ1-5; 7 bases are shared with TRBD1. This CDR3 contains 15 residues. CDR1 and CDR2 (germline): MNHNS, SASEGT. V was pared by 4 bases and J by 0 bases, with 3 bases of the junction left unmatched. CDR3 nucleotide sequence: TGTGCCAGCAGTGCCGGGACAGCTAGCAATCAGCCCCAGCATTTT. It encodes CASSAGTASNQPQHF.

This chain connects TRBV7-2 to TRBJ2-2; TRBD1 might be the D (6 bases). In germline, CDR1 is SGHTA, CDR2 FQGNSA. The CDR3 covers 15 residues. The germline V and J ends were trimmed by 3 bases and 3 bases, with 11 bases remaining between them. The CDR3 nucleotides read TGTGCCAGCAGCTTTTTGTACAGGGACACCGGGGAGCTGTTTTTT. Its protein is CASSFLYRDTGELFF.

The chain couples TRBV12-3 or TRBV12-4 to TRBJ1-2; TRBD1 aligns across 10 bases. V lost 6 bases, J lost 5 bases, and 3 bases stayed unmatched. CDR3 length: 13 amino acids. CDR3 in amino acids: CASRRTGGYGYTF. In DNA, the CDR3 is TGTGCCAGCAGACGGACAGGGGGATATGGCTACACCTTC.

The chain joins TRBV29-1 to TRBJ2-7; 10 positions agree with TRBD1. CDR3 size: 13 residues. Germline CDR1 is SQVTM and CDR2 is ANQGSEA. Trimming at V came to 4 bases and at J to 4 bases, leaving 4 bases not matched to a gene. The CDR3 reads CSVADRGRYEQYF. CDR3 coding DNA: TGCAGCGTTGCCGACAGGGGGCGATACGAGCAGTACTTC.

This clonotype has ten or more counts. This chain joins TRBV7-9 and TRBJ2-7; no firm D call. Germline V gene sequence: CDR1 SEHNR, CDR2 FQNEAQ (reference sequence). The CDR3 sequence is 12 residues long. Trimming took off 1 base at V and 5 bases at J, with 6 bases between the two ends. CDR3 DNA: TGTGCCAGCAGCTTAGGGGTTGACGAGCAGTACGTC. Encoded protein: CASSLGVDEQYV.

At least ten counts were recorded for this clonotype. This chain joins TRBV6-4 and TRBJ2-1; D could derive from TRBD1 or TRBD2 (5 bases each). Germline V lookup: CDR1 MRHNA, CDR2 SNTAGT. This CDR3 comprises 15 residues. Trimming took off 2 bases at V and 5 bases at J, with 13 bases between the two ends. CDR3 DNA sequence: TGTGCCAGCAGTGACGATTGGGGACCGCACAATGAGCAGTTCTTC. It yields the protein CASSDDWGPHNEQFF.

The table lists this clonotype with a few counts. The chain couples TRBV5-1 to TRBJ1-3, with D perhaps matching TRBD1 (5 bases). This CDR3 spans 15 amino acids. CDR1 is SGHRS, CDR2 YFSETQ, per germline. V was clipped by 0 bases and J by 9 bases, with 16 bases between them. The CDR3 coding sequence is TGCGCCAGCAGCTTGGCCCAGGGAGGTTTGCGCACCATATATTTT. Translating gives CASSLAQGGLRTIYF.

This clonotype was observed a handful of times. V usage is TRBV6-5 and J usage is TRBJ2-7, with TRBD1 matching over 9 bases. J lost 4 bases, V lost 4 bases, and 14 bases had no gene match. Germline CDR1 is MNHEY and CDR2 is SVGAGI. The CDR3 extends over 17 amino acids. The CDR3 region is CASSSTPGQGVFYEQYV. The CDR3 DNA sequence: TGTGCCAGCAGTTCTACCCCGGGACAGGGAGTGTTTTACGAGCAGTACGTC.

Only a few counts were recorded for this clonotype. This sequence joins TRBV20-1 and TRBJ2-1, with 10 bases identical to TRBD1. The ends lost 3 bases at V and 5 bases at J; junction bases unmatched: 4. CDR1 DFQATT and CDR2 SNEGSKA come from the germline V gene (reference sequence). This CDR3 has 14 residues. This CDR3 is CSASVGTGDNEQFF. CDR3 nucleotides: TGCAGTGCTAGCGTGGGGACAGGGGACAATGAGCAGTTCTTC.

CDR3 bases: TGTGCCAGCAGTTACTCGGCCGGATCTTTGTCCACAGATACGCAGTATTTT. Amino acids: CASSYSAGSLSTDTQYF. The chain couples TRBV6-5 to TRBJ2-3; D call uncertain. CDR3 size: 17 residues. Per germline, CDR1 MNHEY and CDR2 SVGAGI. V lost 0 bases and J 2 bases, leaving 15 bases between the germline ends.

Note on this clonotype: Since a much larger clone is just one base distant, this may be a read error. The chain links TRBV27 to TRBJ2-3; D not resolved. Germline assignment: CDR1 MNHEY and CDR2 SMNVEV (reference sequence). V lost 8 bases to trimming and J lost 4 bases, with 4 bases between them. The CDR3 has 10 residues. CDR3 sequence: CASGADTQYF. The CDR3 region has the DNA TGTGCCAGCGGCGCAGATACGCAGTATTTT.

The rearrangement joins TRBV18 to TRBJ1-1; D is perhaps TRBD1 (6 bases). The CDR3 consists of 17 residues. Germline loops: CDR1 KGHSH, CDR2 LQKENI. Trimming cost V 5 bases and J 0 bases, with 19 bases left between them. Written as DNA, the CDR3 is TGTGCCAGCTCAACTAGACCGGGACAAAATATGAACACTGAAGCTTTCTTT. Translated, it gives CASSTRPGQNMNTEAFF.

At least ten counts were recorded for this clonotype. The chain recombines TRBV29-1 with TRBJ2-1; TRBD1 might be the D (5 bases). The CDR3 covers 14 residues. Trimming removed 2 bases at V and 8 bases at J, with 16 bases between. Looked up from germline, CDR1 is SQVTM and CDR2 is ANQGSEA. The CDR3 sequence: CSVESAGPRDEQFF. CDR3 sequence (DNA): TGCAGCGTTGAAAGTGCAGGGCCTAGGGATGAGCAGTTCTTC.

The chain joins TRBV6-4 to TRBJ2-7; either TRBD1 or TRBD2 may supply D (6 bases each). Germline CDR1 is MRHNA and CDR2 is SNTAGT. The CDR3 totals 16 residues. V lost 0 bases and J 2 bases, leaving 14 bases between the germline ends. The DNA for the CDR3 is TGTGCCAGCAGTGACTCGGATAGGGGGGCGACCTACGAGCAGTACTTC. This sequence encodes CASSDSDRGATYEQYF.

This clonotype was counted ten times or more. In DNA, the CDR3 is TGCGCCAGCAGACGAACAGGGGGCGCAGGCAAAAACATTCAGTACTTC. It translates to CASRRTGGAGKNIQYF. V and J are TRBV5-1 and TRBJ2-4, with 9 bases that match TRBD1. Germline V gene sequence: CDR1 SGHRS, CDR2 YFSETQ. This CDR3 comprises 16 residues. Germline trimming cut 5 bases from V and 3 bases from J; bases unmatched to any gene: 9. Using reference TRBV5-1 and TRBJ2-4 for the parts outside the CDR3, the full variable domain is KAGVTQTPRYLIKTRGQQVTLSCSPISGHRSVSWYQQTPGQGLQFLFEYFSETQRNKGNFPGRFSGRQFSNSRSEMNVSTLELGDSALYLCASRRTGGAGKNIQYFGAGTRLSVL.

This clonotype was seen at least ten times. This chain uses TRBV20-1 with TRBJ1-5; D remains unclear. CDR3 length: 16 residues. The V and J ends lost 2 bases and 1 base respectively, with 15 bases between them. Germline assignment: CDR1 DFQATT and CDR2 SNEGSKA (reference sequence). CDR3 DNA: TGCAGTGCTAGAAGACGAGGGAATGTCAGCAATCAGCCCCAGCATTTT. Its translation: CSARRRGNVSNQPQHF.

This clonotype showed up just a few times. J is TRBJ2-2 and V is TRBV10-3; possibly TRBD2 for D (5 bases). CDR3 length equals 14 residues. Trimming pared 3 bases from V and 7 bases from J, leaving 12 bases between. Germline V lookup: CDR1 ENHRY, CDR2 SYGVKD. The DNA of the CDR3 is TGTGCCATCAGTGATCGGGGAACGGGCGGGGAGCTGTTTTTT. Translating gives CAISDRGTGGELFF.

This clonotype was counted at least ten times. This rearrangement joins TRBV5-1 to TRBJ2-1; 7 bases map to TRBD2. Germline CDR1 and CDR2: SGHRS and YFSETQ. V lost 1 base and J lost 5; bases outside the gene matches: 18. This CDR3 spans 19 amino acids. The CDR3 DNA sequence: TGCGCCAGCAGCTTGTTGTCGACAGCGGGACTCTTGTATCACAATGAGCAGTTCTTC. This encodes CASSLLSTAGLLYHNEQFF.

There are many counts of this clonotype. The chain has TRBV28 and TRBJ2-5, with 11 bases lining up with TRBD2. With 6 bases clipped from V and 7 bases from J, the junction kept 19 bases outside the gene matches. Germline V gene lookup returns CDR1 MDHEN and CDR2 SYDVKM. This CDR3 contains 18 residues. The CDR3 bases are TGTGCCAGCAGCCGAAACTCCGCCTATAGCGGGGGGGTTATGACCCAGTACTTC. This codes for CASSRNSAYSGGVMTQYF.

The chain is built from TRBV20-1 and TRBJ2-7; 7 bases line up with TRBD2. Germline assignment: CDR1 DFQATT and CDR2 SNEGSKA (reference sequence). The trim removed 3 bases at V and 3 bases at J, leaving 5 bases unmatched. The CDR3 consists of 13 residues. The CDR3 region has the DNA TGCAGTGCTAGTCGGGGGGAAAGCTACGAGCAGTACTTC. This translates into CSASRGESYEQYF.

This clonotype was recorded many times. The chain links TRBV20-1 to TRBJ2-1; TRBD2 is a possible D gene (7 bases). With 4 bases removed from V and 2 bases from J, the gap between germline ends came to 15 bases. The germline gives CDR1 DFQATT, CDR2 SNEGSKA (reference sequence). The CDR3 totals 15 residues. In DNA form, the CDR3 reads TGCAGTGCTAATAGGGGGGGCGCTCCCTACAATGAGCAGTTCTTC. Protein: CSANRGGAPYNEQFF.

This clonotype has only a few counts. This chain links TRBV19 with TRBJ1-5, with a weak D call TRBD1 (5 bases). This CDR3 region has 12 residues. Trimming removed 5 bases at V and 9 bases at J, with 11 bases between. CDR1 is LNHDA and CDR2 is SQIVND in the germline V gene (reference sequence). CDR3 bases: TGTGCCAGTAGTCACGGGGCCAGGCCCCAGCATTTT. Its translation is CASSHGARPQHF.

The chain uses TRBV4-3 and TRBJ2-3; weak D call: TRBD1 (5 bases). The CDR3 covers 15 residues. Germline V gene sequence: CDR1 LGHNA, CDR2 YSLEER. Deletions cut 0 bases from V and 4 bases from J, with 11 bases between. CDR3 bases: TGCGCCAGCAGCCAAGAAAGGGGCGCGGCAGATACGCAGTATTTT. Translated: CASSQERGAADTQYF.

The V call is TRBV11-3, the J call TRBJ2-6; 7 bases align to TRBD1. CDR1 and CDR2 (germline): SGHNT, YENEEA. Trimming at V came to 3 bases and at J to 3 bases, leaving 5 bases not matched to a gene. CDR3 size: 16 residues. The CDR3 loop is CASSLYRGNGANVLTF. The CDR3 DNA sequence: TGTGCCAGCAGCTTGTACAGGGGAAATGGGGCCAACGTCCTGACTTTC.

The V and J genes are TRBV20-1 and TRBJ2-1; TRBD2 agrees at 8 bases. Germline CDR1 and CDR2: DFQATT and SNEGSKA (reference sequence). The V gene end was trimmed by 5 bases and the J gene end by 4 bases; junction bases not matched to a gene: 7. The CDR3 is made up of 14 amino acids. The DNA for the CDR3 is TGCAGTGCTGGGACTAGGTCCGATTACAATGAGCAGTTCTTC. Amino acids: CSAGTRSDYNEQFF.

The chain combines TRBV21-1 with TRBJ2-7. TRBV21-1 is labeled a pseudogene. The CDR3 covers 15 residues. CDR3 region: CASSSWSGRSYEQYV. As DNA, the CDR3 is TGTGCCAGCAGCAGTTGGAGTGGTAGGTCCTACGAGCAGTACGTC.

This clonotype was recorded at least ten times. The chain combines TRBV25-1 with TRBJ2-2; 8 bases are a match to TRBD1. Germline V gives CDR1 MGHDK, CDR2 SYGVNS. The CDR3 runs to 15 residues. The ends lost 2 bases at V and 7 bases at J; junction bases unmatched: 6. CDR3 coding DNA: TGTGCCAGCAGTGAAGGACAGGGTACGGTCGGGGAGCTGTTTTTT. This encodes CASSEGQGTVGELFF.

Many counts were recorded for this clonotype. V usage is TRBV6-5 and J usage is TRBJ1-1; 9 nucleotides line up with TRBD1. The germline V gene encodes CDR1 MNHEY and CDR2 SVGAGI. This CDR3 is built from 21 residues. V shed 3 bases, J shed 5 bases, and the junction held 25 bases outside the gene matches. In DNA, the CDR3 is TGTGCCAGCAGTTATTCTACGCCCCTAACCGGGACAGGGAAGGGAGGGACTGAAGCTTTCTTT. It translates to CASSYSTPLTGTGKGGTEAFF.